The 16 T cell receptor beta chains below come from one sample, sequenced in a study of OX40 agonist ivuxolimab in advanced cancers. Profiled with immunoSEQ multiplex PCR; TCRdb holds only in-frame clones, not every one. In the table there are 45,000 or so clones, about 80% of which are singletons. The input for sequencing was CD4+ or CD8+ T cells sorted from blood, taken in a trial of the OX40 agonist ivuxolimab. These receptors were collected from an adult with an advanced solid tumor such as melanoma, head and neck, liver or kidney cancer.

CDR3 sequence (DNA): TGTGCCAGCGGCCCGGGCCTTACCCAGGGTGAGCAGTTCTTC. Protein product: CASGPGLTQGEQFF. This chain joins TRBV6-5 and TRBJ2-1; D may be TRBD1 (5 bases). Germline V gene sequence: CDR1 MNHEY, CDR2 SVGAGI. The CDR3 has 14 amino acids. Between the trimmed V and J ends, which lost 8 bases and 9 bases, there was a span of 20 bases.

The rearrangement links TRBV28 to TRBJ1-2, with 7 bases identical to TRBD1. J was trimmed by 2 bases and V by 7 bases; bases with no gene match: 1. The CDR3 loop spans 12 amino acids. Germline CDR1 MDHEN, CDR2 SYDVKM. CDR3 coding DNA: TGTGCCAGCAACAGGGGCAACTATGGCTACACCTTC. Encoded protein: CASNRGNYGYTF.

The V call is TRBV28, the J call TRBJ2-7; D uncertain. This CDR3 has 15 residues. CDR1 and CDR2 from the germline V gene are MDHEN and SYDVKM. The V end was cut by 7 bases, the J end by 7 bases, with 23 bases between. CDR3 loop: CASNPVGYRSGEQYF. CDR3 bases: TGTGCCAGCAATCCAGTGGGCTACCGAAGTGGGGAGCAGTACTTC.

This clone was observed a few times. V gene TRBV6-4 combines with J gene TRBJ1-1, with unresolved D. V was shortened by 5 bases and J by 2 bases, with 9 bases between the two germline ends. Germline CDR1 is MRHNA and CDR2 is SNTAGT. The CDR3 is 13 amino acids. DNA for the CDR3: TGTGCCAGCAGTACGAGGGAAAACACTGAAGCTTTCTTT. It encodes CASSTRENTEAFF.

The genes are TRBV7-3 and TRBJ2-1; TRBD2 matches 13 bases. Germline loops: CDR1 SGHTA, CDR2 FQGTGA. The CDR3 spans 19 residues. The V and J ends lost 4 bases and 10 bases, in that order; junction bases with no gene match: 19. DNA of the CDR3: TGTGCCAGCAGCTCACTTTCCCCCCAGACTAGCGGGGGGAGCAGGGAGCAGTTCTTC. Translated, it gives CASSSLSPQTSGGSREQFF.

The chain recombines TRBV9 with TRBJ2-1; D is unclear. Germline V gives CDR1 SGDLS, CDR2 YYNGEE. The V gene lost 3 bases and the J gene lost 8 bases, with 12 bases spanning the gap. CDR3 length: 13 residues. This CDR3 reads CASSELSGHEQFF. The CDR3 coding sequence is TGTGCCAGCAGCGAGCTATCAGGCCATGAGCAGTTCTTC.

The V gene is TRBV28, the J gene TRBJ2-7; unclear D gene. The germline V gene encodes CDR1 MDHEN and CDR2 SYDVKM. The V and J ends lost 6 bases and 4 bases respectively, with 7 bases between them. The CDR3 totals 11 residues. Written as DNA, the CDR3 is TGTGCCAGCAGGTTCAGGTACGAGCAGTACTTC. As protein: CASRFRYEQYF.

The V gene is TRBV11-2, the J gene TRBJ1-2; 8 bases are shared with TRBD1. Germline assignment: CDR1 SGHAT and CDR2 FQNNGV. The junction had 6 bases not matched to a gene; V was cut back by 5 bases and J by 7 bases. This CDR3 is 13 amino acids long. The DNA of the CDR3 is TGTGCCAGCAGCCCTACCGACAGGGGTGGCTACACCTTC. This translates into CASSPTDRGGYTF.

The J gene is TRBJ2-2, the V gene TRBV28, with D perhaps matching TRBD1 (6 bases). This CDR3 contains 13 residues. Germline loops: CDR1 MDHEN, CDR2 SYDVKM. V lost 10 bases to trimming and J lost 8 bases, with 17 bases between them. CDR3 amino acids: CATQGQGRGELFF. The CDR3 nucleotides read TGTGCCACCCAAGGGCAGGGGCGAGGGGAGCTGTTTTTT.

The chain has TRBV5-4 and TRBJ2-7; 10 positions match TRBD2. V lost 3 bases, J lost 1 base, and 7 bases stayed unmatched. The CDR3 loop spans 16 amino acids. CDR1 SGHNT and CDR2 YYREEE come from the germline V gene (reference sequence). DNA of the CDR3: TGTGCCAGCAGCTCCAGCGGGGGGGCGGTATCCTACGAGCAGTACTTC. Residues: CASSSSGGAVSYEQYF.

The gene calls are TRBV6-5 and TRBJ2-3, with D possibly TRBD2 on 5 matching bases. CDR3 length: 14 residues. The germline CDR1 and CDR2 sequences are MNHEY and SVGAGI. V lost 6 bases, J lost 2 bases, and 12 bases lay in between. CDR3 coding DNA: TGTGCCAGCAGGGGAGAGGTTTCCACAGATACGCAGTATTTT. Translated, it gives CASRGEVSTDTQYF.

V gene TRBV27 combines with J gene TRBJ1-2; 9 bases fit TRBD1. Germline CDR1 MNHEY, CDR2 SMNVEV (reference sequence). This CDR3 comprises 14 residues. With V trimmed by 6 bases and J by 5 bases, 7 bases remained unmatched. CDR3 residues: CASRLQGAGYGYTF. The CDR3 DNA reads TGTGCCAGCAGGCTACAGGGGGCGGGTTATGGCTACACCTTC.

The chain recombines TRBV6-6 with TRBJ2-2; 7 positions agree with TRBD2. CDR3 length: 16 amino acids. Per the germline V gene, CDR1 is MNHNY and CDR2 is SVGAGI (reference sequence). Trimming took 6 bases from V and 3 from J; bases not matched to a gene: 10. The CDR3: CASSPGGLGYTGELFF. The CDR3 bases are TGTGCCAGCAGCCCGGGGGGTCTCGGGTACACCGGGGAGCTGTTTTTT.

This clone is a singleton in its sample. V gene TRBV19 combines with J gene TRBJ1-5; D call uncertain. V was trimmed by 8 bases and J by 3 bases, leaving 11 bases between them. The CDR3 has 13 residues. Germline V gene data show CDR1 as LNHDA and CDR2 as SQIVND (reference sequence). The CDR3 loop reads CASSVGINQPQHF. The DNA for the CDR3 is TGTGCCAGTTCAGTAGGGATCAATCAGCCCCAGCATTTT.

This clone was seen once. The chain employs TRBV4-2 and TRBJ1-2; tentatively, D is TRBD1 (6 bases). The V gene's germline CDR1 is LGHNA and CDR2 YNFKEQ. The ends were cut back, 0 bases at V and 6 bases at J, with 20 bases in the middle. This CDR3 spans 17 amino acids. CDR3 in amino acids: CASSQELRGAVRDGYTF. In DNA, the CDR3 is TGTGCCAGCAGCCAAGAGCTGCGGGGGGCGGTGAGAGATGGCTACACCTTC.

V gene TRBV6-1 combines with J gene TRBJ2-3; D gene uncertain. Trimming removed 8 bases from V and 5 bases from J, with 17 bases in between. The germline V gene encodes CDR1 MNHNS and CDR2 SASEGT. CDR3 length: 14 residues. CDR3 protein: CASVGGPWGDTQYF. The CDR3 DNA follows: TGTGCCAGCGTGGGTGGCCCATGGGGAGATACGCAGTATTTT.